Below are 18 T cell receptor beta chains sequenced from a single sample in a study of blood T cell repertoires in COVID-19. TCRdb's copy holds only in-frame clones and misses some; the assay was immunoSEQ multiplex PCR. In the table there are tens of thousands of clones, around 86% of which are singletons. The sample was peripheral blood. The receptor source for this set is a human donor in a cohort sampled during active COVID-19.

This sequence joins TRBV5-1 and TRBJ2-1, with 10 bases aligning to TRBD2. This CDR3 comprises 15 residues. Per the germline V gene, CDR1 is SGHRS and CDR2 is YFSETQ. With 3 bases clipped from V and 8 bases from J, the junction kept 8 bases outside the gene matches. For the CDR3, the DNA is TGCGCCAGCAGCTCAGCGGGAGGGCCAGTTGATGAGCAGTTCTTC. This codes for CASSSAGGPVDEQFF.

The rearrangement links TRBV7-8 to TRBJ1-6; 9 nucleotides align to TRBD1. Germline V gene sequence: CDR1 SGHVS, CDR2 FQNEAQ. V lost 3 bases and J lost 10; bases outside the gene matches: 7. The CDR3 has 15 residues. CDR3 in DNA: TGTGCCAGCAGCTTCGAACAGGGGGCGGGATCACCCCTCCACTTT. Amino acids: CASSFEQGAGSPLHF.

This chain joins TRBV19 and TRBJ1-2, with D perhaps matching TRBD1 (5 bases). In germline, CDR1 is LNHDA, CDR2 SQIVND (reference sequence). The CDR3 length is 15 residues. Deletions cut 0 bases from V and 1 base from J, with 9 bases between. The CDR3 DNA is TGTGCCAGTAGTATAGACGACAGCCTTAACTATGGCTACACCTTC. This gives the protein CASSIDDSLNYGYTF.

The sample holds a few counts of this clone. V usage is TRBV27 and J usage is TRBJ1-6; tentative D call: TRBD1 (5 bases). The germline gives CDR1 MNHEY, CDR2 SMNVEV (reference sequence). V lost 3 bases to trimming and J lost 9 bases, with 9 bases between them. The CDR3 loop spans 13 amino acids. The CDR3 spells CASSFSGGSPLHF. CDR3 DNA: TGTGCCAGCAGTTTCTCGGGGGGTTCACCCCTCCACTTT.

The chain couples TRBV29-1 to TRBJ2-7, with 7 bases identical to TRBD1. J was trimmed by 2 bases and V by 4 bases; bases with no gene match: 5. The CDR3 length is 13 residues. CDR1 and CDR2 (germline): SQVTM, ANQGSEA. The DNA of the CDR3 is TGCAGCGTTGGGACAGGTGGGCCCTACGAGCAGTACTTC. It specifies CSVGTGGPYEQYF.

The chain combines TRBV5-6 with TRBJ1-1; the match to TRBD1 covers 7 bases. The J segment lost 11 bases and the V segment lost 4 bases, leaving 8 bases of the junction unmatched. CDR3 length equals 12 residues. Germline V lookup: CDR1 SGHDT, CDR2 YYEEEE. CDR3 sequence: CASSQGVGNAFF. CDR3 nucleotides: TGTGCCAGCAGCCAGGGGGTGGGTAACGCTTTCTTT.

This sequence joins TRBV15 and TRBJ2-3, with 8 nucleotides matching TRBD2. Germline CDR1 is LNHNV and CDR2 is YYDKDF (reference sequence). V dropped 0 bases and J dropped 3; count of bases not matched to a gene: 11. This CDR3 contains 18 residues. The DNA for the CDR3 is TGTGCCACCAGCAGAGATGGTGGAGGCGGGGGGCTTACAGATACGCAGTATTTT. Protein sequence: CATSRDGGGGGLTDTQYF.

V is TRBV9 and J is TRBJ1-2, with D perhaps matching TRBD1 (6 bases). The V end was cut by 3 bases, the J end by 7 bases, with 19 bases between. Germline CDR1 is SGDLS and CDR2 is YYNGEE. The CDR3 contains 15 residues. This CDR3 is CASSEDPRGSGGYTF. The CDR3 DNA follows: TGTGCCAGCAGCGAGGATCCAAGGGGGTCCGGTGGCTACACCTTC.

V gene TRBV6-6 combines with J gene TRBJ1-5, with 10 bases aligning to TRBD1. There are 16 residues in the CDR3. V was pared by 4 bases and J by 5 bases, with 8 bases of the junction left unmatched. Germline lookup yields CDR1 MNHNY and CDR2 SVGAGI (reference sequence). CDR3 protein: CASSSLTGGPDQPQHF. Here the CDR3 DNA reads TGTGCCAGCAGTTCCCTGACAGGGGGCCCCGATCAGCCCCAGCATTTT.

The rearrangement links TRBV6-5 to TRBJ2-3, with a possible D match to TRBD2 (5 bases). V lost 2 bases and J 3 bases, leaving 9 bases between the germline ends. In germline, CDR1 is MNHEY, CDR2 SVGAGI. This CDR3 is built from 14 residues. The CDR3 loop reads CASSYRTGTDTQYF. The CDR3 bases are TGTGCCAGCAGTTACCGGACGGGGACAGATACGCAGTATTTT.

The CDR3 DNA reads as TGTGCCAGCAGCTTTGGGGGGGCCTTTGAGACCCAGTACTTC. Residues: CASSFGGAFETQYF. V gene TRBV7-3 combines with J gene TRBJ2-5, with D perhaps TRBD2 (7 bases). The V gene's germline CDR1 is SGHTA and CDR2 FQGTGA. Trimming left V 3 bases short and J 5 bases short, with 13 bases between. The CDR3 extends over 14 amino acids.

In DNA, the CDR3 is TGTGCCAGCAGTTTTCGGCTAGCGGGGAACACCGGGGAGCTGTTTTTT. Amino acid sequence: CASSFRLAGNTGELFF. This rearrangement joins TRBV6-6 to TRBJ2-2; 8 nucleotides match TRBD2. The CDR3 runs 16 residues. Germline values: CDR1 MNHNY, CDR2 SVGAGI (reference sequence). The V segment lost 4 bases and the J segment 1 base; nucleotides outside the gene matches: 5.

This chain uses TRBV5-1 with TRBJ2-7; maybe TRBD2 (6 bases). CDR3 size: 13 residues. Trimming took 3 bases from V and 3 from J, leaving 10 bases between them. Germline V gene lookup returns CDR1 SGHRS and CDR2 YFSETQ. The CDR3 nucleotides read TGCGCCAGCAGCTACTGGGACTTCTACGAGCAGTACTTC. It encodes CASSYWDFYEQYF. The full variable domain, in which reference TRBV5-1 and TRBJ2-7 provide the parts outside the CDR3, is KAGVTQTPRYLIKTRGQQVTLSCSPISGHRSVSWYQQTPGQGLQFLFEYFSETQRNKGNFPGRFSGRQFSNSRSEMNVSTLELGDSALYLCASSYWDFYEQYFGPGTRLTVT.

This sequence joins TRBV5-6 and TRBJ1-4; D unclear. Trimming cost V 1 base and J 8 bases, with 9 bases left between them. The CDR3 contains 13 residues. Germline V gene sequence: CDR1 SGHDT, CDR2 YYEEEE. The CDR3 DNA reads as TGTGCCAGCAGCTTGACAGCGGTGGAAAAACTGTTTTTT. It is translated as CASSLTAVEKLFF.

This chain joins TRBV5-1 and TRBJ2-3; 9 bases align to TRBD1. The CDR3 is 16 residues long. Germline CDR1 SGHRS, CDR2 YFSETQ. V shed 4 bases, J shed 3 bases, and the junction held 9 bases outside the gene matches. The CDR3 DNA sequence: TGCGCCAGCAGCACCCTCCCGGGACAGGGAACAGATACGCAGTATTTT. Its protein product is CASSTLPGQGTDTQYF.

The V gene is TRBV9, the J gene TRBJ2-2; 10 bases agree with TRBD2. Per germline, CDR1 SGDLS and CDR2 YYNGEE. The ends lost 0 bases at V and 1 base at J; junction bases unmatched: 6. The CDR3 extends over 18 amino acids. The CDR3 here is CASSVGSGGARNTGELFF. The CDR3 DNA follows: TGTGCCAGCAGCGTAGGCAGCGGGGGGGCCCGGAACACCGGGGAGCTGTTTTTT.

This chain links TRBV5-6 with TRBJ2-7, with 10 bases fitting TRBD1. Germline CDR1 and CDR2: SGHDT and YYEEEE. The ends lost 0 bases at V and 3 bases at J; junction bases unmatched: 6. The CDR3 is made up of 16 amino acids. CDR3 sequence (DNA): TGTGCCAGCAGCTTGGGGCCCGACAGGGGGCACTACGAGCAGTACTTC. This gives the protein CASSLGPDRGHYEQYF.

The rearrangement joins TRBV29-1 to TRBJ1-3; tentatively, D is TRBD1 (6 bases). CDR3 length: 14 amino acids. The V end lost 4 bases, the J end lost 7 bases, and 17 bases lay between the germline ends. Germline assignment: CDR1 SQVTM and CDR2 ANQGSEA. The CDR3 DNA is TGCAGCGTTGTACAGGGAACGGGGAGCAACACCATATATTTT. Translated, it gives CSVVQGTGSNTIYF. Full variable domain (outside the CDR3, taken from reference TRBV29-1 and TRBJ1-3): SAVISQKPSRDICQRGTSLTIQCQVDSQVTMMFWYRQQPGQSLTLIATANQGSEATYESGFVIDKFPISRPNLTFSTLTVSNMSPEDSSIYLCSVVQGTGSNTIYFGEGSWLTVV.